This TCR beta chain was documented in a study of cytomegalovirus exposure and HLA in healthy donors. CDR1 MGHRA and CDR2 YSYEKL come from the germline V gene. CDR3 length: 15 residues. V lost 0 bases to trimming and J lost 3 bases; unmatched junction nucleotides: 4. Produced via immunoSEQ multiplex PCR; TCRdb's table is partial and in-frame only. This table holds some 65,000 clones, roughly 96% found once. This receptor was obtained from a man between 18 and 29 years old in good health and CMV-seronegative. The rearrangement uses TRBV4-1 and TRBJ2-7, with TRBD2 identical over 8 bases. Sample: PBMCs. The CDR3 loop is CASSQEEREIYEQYF. CDR3 nucleotides: TGCGCCAGCAGCCAAGAAGAGCGGGAGATCTACGAGCAGTACTTC.